The 11 T cell receptor beta chains below all came from one sample that was sequenced in a study of blood T cell repertoires in COVID-19 (dated by TCRdb to about 2020). The library was made by the immunoSEQ multiplex PCR assay. The table comes from immuneACCESS by way of TCRdb, which keeps in-frame sequences with V and J called. Part of the clones is missing from these tables; in studies checked, under half for an unresolved V gene and the rest for unknown reasons. Recorded for this sample are 90,000 to 150,000 clones; less than 85% of them occurred a single time. The ten largest clones represent roughly 0.86% of the sample. The specimen was peripheral blood. The receptors originated from a human donor with acute or convalescent COVID-19. The donor label of this sample is uncertain.

The chain joins TRBV11-2 to TRBJ2-7; 12 bases map to TRBD1. The V and J ends lost 4 bases and 6 bases, in that order; junction bases with no gene match: 7. CDR1 is SGHAT and CDR2 is FQNNGV in the germline V gene. The CDR3 is made up of 15 amino acids. Here the CDR3 reads CASSSIPGQGAEQYV. The CDR3, as DNA: TGTGCCAGCAGCTCGATCCCGGGACAGGGGGCCGAGCAGTACGTC.

This clone was recorded a few times. This chain connects TRBV7-9 to TRBJ2-7; 8 bases are a match to TRBD1. Trimming cost V 2 bases and J 2 bases; bases outside gene matches: 5. The CDR3 is made up of 15 amino acids. Germline V gene data show CDR1 as SEHNR and CDR2 as FQNEAQ (reference sequence). The CDR3 spells CASSLTGTGAYEQYF. The CDR3, as DNA: TGTGCCAGCAGCTTAACGGGGACAGGAGCCTACGAGCAGTACTTC.

This clone has a handful of counts. This chain uses TRBV4-2 with TRBJ2-7; 8 bases are a match to TRBD1. CDR1 and CDR2 (germline): LGHNA, YNFKEQ. Germline trimming cut 0 bases from V and 4 bases from J; bases unmatched to any gene: 5. This CDR3 has 15 amino acids. CDR3 sequence: CASSQDVTGGYEQYF. The CDR3, as DNA: TGTGCCAGCAGCCAAGATGTTACAGGGGGGTACGAGCAGTACTTC.

The V and J genes are TRBV9 and TRBJ1-5; 11 positions agree with TRBD1. Losses at the gene ends were 3 bases for V and 4 bases for J; bases not matched to a gene: 3. This CDR3 region has 15 residues. Germline V gives CDR1 SGDLS, CDR2 YYNGEE. The CDR3 bases are TGTGCCAGCAGCGCGGGGACAGGGGGGAATCAGCCCCAGCATTTT. This codes for CASSAGTGGNQPQHF.

The chain couples TRBV28 to TRBJ1-5, with 9 bases that match TRBD1. CDR1 MDHEN and CDR2 SYDVKM come from the germline V gene. There are 20 residues in the CDR3. V trimming: 4 bases; J trimming: 3 bases; junction bases outside the gene matches: 19. CDR3 amino acids: CASSSGQNRGGQGFNQPQHF. The CDR3 DNA reads TGTGCCAGCAGTTCGGGACAAAACCGCGGGGGACAGGGTTTCAATCAGCCCCAGCATTTT. The full variable domain, with the rest looked up from reference TRBV28 and TRBJ1-5, is DVKVTQSSRYLVKRTGEKVFLECVQDMDHENMFWYRQDPGLGLRLIYFSYDVKMKEKGDIPEGYSVSREKKERFSLILESASTNQTSMYLCASSSGQNRGGQGFNQPQHFGDGTRLSIL.

This chain uses TRBV11-3 with TRBJ2-1; 8 bases are shared with TRBD2. The CDR3 has 14 amino acids. The J segment lost 3 bases and the V segment lost 3 bases, leaving 1 base of the junction unmatched. CDR1 is SGHNT and CDR2 is YENEEA in the germline V gene. The CDR3 spells CASSLAGGYNEQFF. The CDR3 DNA follows: TGTGCCAGCAGCTTGGCGGGGGGCTACAATGAGCAGTTCTTC.

The gene calls are TRBV28 and TRBJ1-1; TRBD1 matches at 7 bases. Germline V gene sequence: CDR1 MDHEN, CDR2 SYDVKM. This CDR3 is 19 amino acids long. V was pared by 2 bases and J by 1 base, with 16 bases of the junction left unmatched. The CDR3 is CASSLTSSGQRRRNTEAFF. DNA for the CDR3: TGTGCCAGCAGTTTAACTTCTTCGGGACAGAGGAGGAGGAACACTGAAGCTTTCTTT.

This sequence joins TRBV3-1 (or the pseudogene TRBV3-2) and TRBJ2-3; 11 bases are shared with TRBD2. The CDR3 contains 18 residues. V shed 4 bases and J 9 bases; nucleotides not matched to a gene: 18. Per the germline V gene, CDR1 is LGHDT and CDR2 is YNNKEL (reference sequence). The DNA for the CDR3 is TGTGCCAGCAGCCCCCGGAGACTAGCGGGGCCTTCTAGTGGGACGCAGTATTTT. Its translation: CASSPRRLAGPSSGTQYF.

The chain is built from TRBV7-2 and TRBJ2-3, with TRBD2 matching over 7 bases. The CDR3 length is 18 residues. CDR1 and CDR2 from the germline V gene are SGHTA and FQGNSA. The ends lost 1 base at V and 6 bases at J; junction bases unmatched: 16. The CDR3 sequence is CASSLDVGGRMLKDTQYF. CDR3 coding DNA: TGTGCCAGCAGCTTAGACGTGGGGGGGAGGATGTTGAAGGATACGCAGTATTTT.

This clone was found a few times. The chain couples TRBV5-1 to TRBJ1-1, with D maybe TRBD1 (6 bases). Germline CDR1 and CDR2: SGHRS and YFSETQ. The CDR3 covers 16 residues. The V and J ends lost 4 bases and 4 bases respectively, with 20 bases between them. The DNA for the CDR3 is TGCGCCAGCAGCCCGACACTCCCGGGACACAGCACTGAAGCTTTCTTT. Its translation: CASSPTLPGHSTEAFF.

The chain links TRBV21-1 to TRBJ1-6; the table's D gene call, TRBD1, was not cross checked with the DNA. TRBV21-1 represents a pseudogene. CDR3 length equals 19 residues. As DNA, the CDR3 is TGTGCCAGCAGCAAAGAGGGACAGCCGTTGAGCTCCTATAATTCACCCCTCCACTTT. This codes for CASSKEGQPLSSYNSPLHF.